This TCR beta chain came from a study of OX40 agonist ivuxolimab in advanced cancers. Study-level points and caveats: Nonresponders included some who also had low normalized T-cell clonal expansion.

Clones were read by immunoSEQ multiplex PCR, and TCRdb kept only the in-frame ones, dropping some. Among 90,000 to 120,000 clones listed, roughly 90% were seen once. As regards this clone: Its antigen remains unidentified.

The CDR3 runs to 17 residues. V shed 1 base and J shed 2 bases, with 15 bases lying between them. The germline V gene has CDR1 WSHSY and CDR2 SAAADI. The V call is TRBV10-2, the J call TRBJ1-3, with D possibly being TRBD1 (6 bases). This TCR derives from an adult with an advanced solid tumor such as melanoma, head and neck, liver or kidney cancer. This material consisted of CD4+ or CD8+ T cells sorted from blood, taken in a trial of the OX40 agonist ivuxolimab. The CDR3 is CASSEFLGAVTGNTIYF. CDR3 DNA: TGCGCCAGCAGTGAGTTTTTGGGGGCAGTTACTGGAAACACCATATATTTT.